This T cell receptor beta chain was documented in a study of cytomegalovirus exposure and HLA in healthy donors. The PCR used 60 Vbeta and 13 Jbeta primers. Original analysis: An analysis that came later counted some 85 million unique TCR beta chains, about 10 million shared. Method: immunoSEQ multiplex PCR; TCRdb's copy keeps in-frame clones and lacks some. Clonal size and the V and J genes are those of that table, whereas D and trimming came from the DNA. The table includes around 210,000 clones, 79% detected once. Germline-derived CDR1 and CDR2 are MDHEN and SYDVKM. The CDR3 length is 14 residues. V gave up 5 bases and J gave up 0 bases, with 8 bases separating them.

The TCR comes from a man aged 50 or older in good health and CMV-seronegative. The rearrangement uses TRBV28 and TRBJ2-1, with a weak D call TRBD2 (6 bases). Sequences were obtained from PBMCs. The CDR3 loop is CASSAGGSYNEQFF. CDR3 sequence (DNA): TGTGCCAGCAGTGCCGGGGGCTCCTACAATGAGCAGTTCTTC. Combining the CDR3 with reference TRBV28 and TRBJ2-1 gives the whole variable domain DVKVTQSSRYLVKRTGEKVFLECVQDMDHENMFWYRQDPGLGLRLIYFSYDVKMKEKGDIPEGYSVSREKKERFSLILESASTNQTSMYLCASSAGGSYNEQFFGPGTRLTVL.